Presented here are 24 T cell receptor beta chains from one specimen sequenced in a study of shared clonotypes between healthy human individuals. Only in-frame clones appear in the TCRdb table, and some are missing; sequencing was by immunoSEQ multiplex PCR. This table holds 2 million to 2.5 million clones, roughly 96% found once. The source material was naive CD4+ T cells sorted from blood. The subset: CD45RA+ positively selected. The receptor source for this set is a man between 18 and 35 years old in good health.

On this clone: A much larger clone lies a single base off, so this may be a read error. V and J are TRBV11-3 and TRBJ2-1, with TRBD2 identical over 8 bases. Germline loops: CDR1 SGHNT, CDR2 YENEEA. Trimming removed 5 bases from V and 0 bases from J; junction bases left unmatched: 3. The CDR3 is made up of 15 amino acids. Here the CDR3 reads CASSVSGSSYNEQFF. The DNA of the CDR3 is TGTGCCAGCAGCGTAAGCGGGAGCTCCTACAATGAGCAGTTCTTC.

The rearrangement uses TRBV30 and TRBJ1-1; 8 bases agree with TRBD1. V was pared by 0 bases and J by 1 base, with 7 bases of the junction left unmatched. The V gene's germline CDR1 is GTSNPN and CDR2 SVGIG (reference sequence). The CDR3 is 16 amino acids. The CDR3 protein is CAWSVLAGGANTEAFF. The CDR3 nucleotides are TGTGCCTGGAGTGTACTCGCAGGGGGCGCGAACACTGAAGCTTTCTTT. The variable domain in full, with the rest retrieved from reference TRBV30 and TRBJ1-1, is SQTIHQWPATLVQPVGSPLSLECTVEGTSNPNLYWYRQAAGRGLQLLFYSVGIGQISSEVPQNLSASRPQDRQFILSSKKLLLSDSGFYLCAWSVLAGGANTEAFFGQGTRLTVV.

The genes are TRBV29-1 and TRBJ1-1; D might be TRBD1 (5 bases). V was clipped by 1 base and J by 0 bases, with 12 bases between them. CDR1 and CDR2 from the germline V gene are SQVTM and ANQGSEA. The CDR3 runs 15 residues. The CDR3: CSVEVQGPMNTEAFF. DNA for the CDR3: TGCAGCGTTGAAGTTCAGGGCCCTATGAACACTGAAGCTTTCTTT. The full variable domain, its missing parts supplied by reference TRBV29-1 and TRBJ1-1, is SAVISQKPSRDICQRGTSLTIQCQVDSQVTMMFWYRQQPGQSLTLIATANQGSEATYESGFVIDKFPISRPNLTFSTLTVSNMSPEDSSIYLCSVEVQGPMNTEAFFGQGTRLTVV.

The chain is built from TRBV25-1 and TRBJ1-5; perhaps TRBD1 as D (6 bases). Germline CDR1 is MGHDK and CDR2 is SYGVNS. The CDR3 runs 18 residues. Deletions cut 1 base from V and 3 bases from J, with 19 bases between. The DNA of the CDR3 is TGTGCCAGCAGTGAATCGGGTGTAGGGAAGGGGGACAATCAGCCCCAGCATTTT. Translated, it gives CASSESGVGKGDNQPQHF.

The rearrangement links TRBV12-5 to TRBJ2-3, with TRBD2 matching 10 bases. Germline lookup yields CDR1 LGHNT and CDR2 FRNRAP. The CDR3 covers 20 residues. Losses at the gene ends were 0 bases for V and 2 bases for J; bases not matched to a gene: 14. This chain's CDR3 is CASGLVPMGGLAVNTDTQYF. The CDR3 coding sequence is TGTGCTAGTGGTTTGGTACCGATGGGAGGACTAGCGGTAAACACAGATACGCAGTATTTT.

CDR3 loop: CASSSSGLGSGNTIYF. In nucleotides, the CDR3 is TGCGCCAGCAGCTCCTCGGGTCTCGGGTCTGGAAACACCATATATTTT. The chain links TRBV5-1 to TRBJ1-3; no clear D gene. The germline gives CDR1 SGHRS, CDR2 YFSETQ. The CDR3 is made up of 16 amino acids. Trimming took 3 bases from V and 1 from J, leaving 14 bases between them.

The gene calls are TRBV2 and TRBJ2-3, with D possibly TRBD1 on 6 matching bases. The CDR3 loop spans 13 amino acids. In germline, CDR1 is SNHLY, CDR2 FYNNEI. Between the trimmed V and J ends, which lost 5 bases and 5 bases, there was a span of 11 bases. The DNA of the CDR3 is TGTGCCAGCAGTTCGACAGGTCTAGATACGCAGTATTTT. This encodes CASSSTGLDTQYF.

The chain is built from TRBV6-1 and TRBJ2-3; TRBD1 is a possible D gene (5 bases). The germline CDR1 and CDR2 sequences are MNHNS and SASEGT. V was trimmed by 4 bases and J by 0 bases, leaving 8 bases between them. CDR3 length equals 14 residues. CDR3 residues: CASSVQDSTDTQYF. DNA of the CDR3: TGTGCCAGCAGTGTACAGGACAGCACAGATACGCAGTATTTT.

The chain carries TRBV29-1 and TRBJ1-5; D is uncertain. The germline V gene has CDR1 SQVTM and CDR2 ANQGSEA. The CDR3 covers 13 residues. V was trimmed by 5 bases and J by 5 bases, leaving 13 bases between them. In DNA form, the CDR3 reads TGCAGCGTTCAGATAGGCCGGTATCAGCCCCAGCATTTT. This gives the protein CSVQIGRYQPQHF.

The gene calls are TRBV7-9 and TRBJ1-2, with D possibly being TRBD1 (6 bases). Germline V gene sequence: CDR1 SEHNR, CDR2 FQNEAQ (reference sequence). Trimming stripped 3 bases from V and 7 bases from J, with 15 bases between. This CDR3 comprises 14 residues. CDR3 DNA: TGTGCCAGCAGCTTCACACAGGGCTCGGGTGGCTACACCTTC. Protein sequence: CASSFTQGSGGYTF. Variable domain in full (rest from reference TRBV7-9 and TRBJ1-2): DTGVSQNPRHKITKRGQNVTFRCDPISEHNRLYWYRQTLGQGPEFLTYFQNEAQLEKSRLLSDRFSAERPKGSFSTLEIQRTEQGDSAMYLCASSFTQGSGGYTFGSGTRLTVV.

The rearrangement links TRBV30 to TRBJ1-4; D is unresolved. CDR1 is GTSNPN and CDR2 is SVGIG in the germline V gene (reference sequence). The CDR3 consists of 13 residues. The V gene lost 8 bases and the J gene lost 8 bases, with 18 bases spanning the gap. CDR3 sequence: CALRGGVGEKLFF. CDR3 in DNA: TGTGCCCTCAGAGGTGGGGTCGGGGAAAAACTGTTTTTT. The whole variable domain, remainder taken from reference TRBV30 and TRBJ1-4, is SQTIHQWPATLVQPVGSPLSLECTVEGTSNPNLYWYRQAAGRGLQLLFYSVGIGQISSEVPQNLSASRPQDRQFILSSKKLLLSDSGFYLCALRGGVGEKLFFGSGTQLSVL.

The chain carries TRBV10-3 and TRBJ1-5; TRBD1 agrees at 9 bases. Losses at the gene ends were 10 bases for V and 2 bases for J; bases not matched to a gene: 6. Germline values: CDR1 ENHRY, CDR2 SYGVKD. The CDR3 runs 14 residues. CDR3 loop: CATGTGNGNQPQHF. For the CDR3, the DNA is TGTGCCACGGGGACAGGGAATGGCAATCAGCCCCAGCATTTT.

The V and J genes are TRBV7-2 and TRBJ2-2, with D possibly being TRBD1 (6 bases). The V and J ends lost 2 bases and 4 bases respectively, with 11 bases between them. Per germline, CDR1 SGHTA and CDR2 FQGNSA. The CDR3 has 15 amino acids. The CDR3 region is CASSLITGSTGELFF. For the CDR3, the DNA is TGTGCCAGCAGCTTAATCACAGGGTCCACCGGGGAGCTGTTTTTT.

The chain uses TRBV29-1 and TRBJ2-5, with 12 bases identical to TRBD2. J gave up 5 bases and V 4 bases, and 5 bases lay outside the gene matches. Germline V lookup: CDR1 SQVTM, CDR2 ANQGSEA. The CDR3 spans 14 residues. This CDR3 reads CSVAIGTSGETQYF. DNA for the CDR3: TGCAGCGTTGCGATCGGGACTAGCGGGGAGACCCAGTACTTC.

In DNA, the CDR3 is TGCGCCAGCAGGGGAGGGGGGTTTAATGAAAAACTGTTTTTT. It codes for CASRGGGFNEKLFF. The chain is built from TRBV4-1 and TRBJ1-4; D perhaps matches TRBD1 (6 bases). The CDR3 is 14 residues long. Deletions cut 6 bases from V and 4 bases from J, with 12 bases between. From germline, CDR1 is MGHRA and CDR2 YSYEKL.

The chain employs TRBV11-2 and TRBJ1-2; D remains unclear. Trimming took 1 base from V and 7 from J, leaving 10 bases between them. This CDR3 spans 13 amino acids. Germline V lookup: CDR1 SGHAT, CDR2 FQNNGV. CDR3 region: CASSLGGESGYTF. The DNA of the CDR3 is TGTGCCAGCAGCTTAGGCGGGGAGAGTGGCTACACCTTC.

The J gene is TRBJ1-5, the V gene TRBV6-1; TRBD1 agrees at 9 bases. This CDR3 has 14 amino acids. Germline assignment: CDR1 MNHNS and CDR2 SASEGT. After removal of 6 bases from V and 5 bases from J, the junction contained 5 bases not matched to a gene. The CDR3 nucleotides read TGTGCCAGCAGGCGCGGACAGGGGTATCAGCCCCAGCATTTT. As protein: CASRRGQGYQPQHF.

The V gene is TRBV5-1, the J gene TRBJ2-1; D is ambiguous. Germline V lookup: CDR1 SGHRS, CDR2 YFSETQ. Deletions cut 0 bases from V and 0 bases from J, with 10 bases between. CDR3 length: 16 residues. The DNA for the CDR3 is TGCGCCAGCAGCTTGGGCCCTTTGAGCTCCTACAATGAGCAGTTCTTC. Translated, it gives CASSLGPLSSYNEQFF.

The CDR3 reads CASSGKSGTGRSETQYF. CDR3 sequence (DNA): TGTGCCAGCAGCGGGAAATCCGGGACAGGGAGGAGTGAGACCCAGTACTTC. The chain uses TRBV5-6 and TRBJ2-5; TRBD1 matches at 9 bases. The germline V gene has CDR1 SGHDT and CDR2 YYEEEE. The CDR3 extends over 17 amino acids. V lost 4 bases to trimming and J lost 5 bases; unmatched junction nucleotides: 15. Based on the CDR3 plus reference TRBV5-6 and TRBJ2-5, the full variable domain is DAGVTQSPTHLIKTRGQQVTLRCSPKSGHDTVSWYQQALGQGPQFIFQYYEEEERQRGNFPDRFSGHQFPNYSSELNVNALLLGDSALYLCASSGKSGTGRSETQYFGPGTRLLVL.

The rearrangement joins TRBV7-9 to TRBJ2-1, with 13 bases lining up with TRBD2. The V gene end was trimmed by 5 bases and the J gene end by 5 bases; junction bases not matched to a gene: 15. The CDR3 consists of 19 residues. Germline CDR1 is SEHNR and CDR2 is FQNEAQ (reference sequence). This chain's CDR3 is CASSPTSTWTSGSHNEQFF. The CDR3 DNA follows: TGTGCCAGCAGCCCAACCTCGACTTGGACTAGCGGGAGCCACAATGAGCAGTTCTTC.

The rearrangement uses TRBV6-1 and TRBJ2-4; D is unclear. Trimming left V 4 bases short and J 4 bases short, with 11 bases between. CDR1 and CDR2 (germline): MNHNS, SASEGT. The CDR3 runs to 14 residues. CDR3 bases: TGTGCCAGCAGTGCTATGGAGAGGAAAAACATTCAGTACTTC. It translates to CASSAMERKNIQYF.

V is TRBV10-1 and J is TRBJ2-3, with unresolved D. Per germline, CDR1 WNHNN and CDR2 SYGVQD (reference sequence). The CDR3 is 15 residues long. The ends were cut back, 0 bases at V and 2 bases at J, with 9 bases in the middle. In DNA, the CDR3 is TGCGCCAGCAGTGAGTCCGGCAGCCTCACAGATACGCAGTATTTT. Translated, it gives CASSESGSLTDTQYF.

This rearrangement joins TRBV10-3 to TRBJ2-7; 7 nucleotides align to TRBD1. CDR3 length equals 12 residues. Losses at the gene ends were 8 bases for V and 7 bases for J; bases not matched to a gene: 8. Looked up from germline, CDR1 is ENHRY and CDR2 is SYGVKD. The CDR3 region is CAISRGIEEQYF. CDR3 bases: TGTGCCATCTCCAGGGGGATAGAGGAGCAGTACTTC.

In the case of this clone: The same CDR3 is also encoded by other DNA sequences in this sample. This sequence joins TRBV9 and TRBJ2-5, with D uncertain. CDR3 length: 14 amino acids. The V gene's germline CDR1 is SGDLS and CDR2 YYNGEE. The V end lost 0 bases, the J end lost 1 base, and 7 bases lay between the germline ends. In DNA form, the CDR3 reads TGTGCCAGCAGCGTAGGTACATCCCAAGAGACCCAGTACTTC. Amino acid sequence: CASSVGTSQETQYF.